Presented here are 18 T cell receptor beta chains from one specimen sequenced in a study of post-analysis software for immune sequencing data. Points from the study as a whole: Relative to controls, patients had several TRBV segments at higher frequency, with TRBV5-6, TRBV5-1 and TRBV20-1 among these.

The antigens of these receptors remain unknown. TCR beta libraries were prepared from cDNA with unique molecular identifiers. Using its own MiXCR run on the PCR reads, TCRdb lists one record per CDR3 protein. The table has approximately 360,000 distinct CDR3 sequences, less than 35% seen once; the top ten hold 13%. Sequenced: blood. These receptor sequences come from a girl aged 10 to 17 with multiple sclerosis.

The chain combines TRBV6-2 or TRBV6-3 with TRBJ1-5; D gene uncertain. This CDR3 region has 13 residues. Germline V lookup: CDR1 MNHEY, CDR2 SVGEGT. With 7 bases removed from V and 3 bases from J, the gap between germline ends came to 10 bases. The CDR3 DNA is TGTGCCAGCATCCAGAGCTTCAATCAGCCCCAGCATTTT. Protein: CASIQSFNQPQHF.

This clonotype has more than one count but fewer than ten. The V call is TRBV13, the J call TRBJ2-1; D is perhaps TRBD1 or TRBD2 (5 bases each). Germline loops: CDR1 PRHDT, CDR2 FYEKMQ (reference sequence). The CDR3 contains 13 residues. The germline V and J ends were trimmed by 4 bases and 10 bases, with 14 bases remaining between them. The CDR3 loop reads CASSSTAGAEQFF. The CDR3 DNA reads as TGTGCCAGCAGCTCCACCGCCGGGGCGGAGCAGTTCTTC.

The rearrangement uses TRBV25-1 and TRBJ1-2, with D possibly matching TRBD1 (6 bases). CDR1 is MGHDK, CDR2 SYGVNS, per germline. With 6 bases removed from V and 4 bases from J, the gap between germline ends came to 15 bases. CDR3 length equals 14 residues. CDR3 nucleotides: TGTGCCAGCAGAGATCCGGGACACGGCTATGGCTACACCTTC. It is translated as CASRDPGHGYGYTF.

The J gene is TRBJ1-2, the V gene TRBV5-1, with 9 bases fitting TRBD1. The trim removed 1 base at V and 7 bases at J, leaving 5 bases unmatched. Germline CDR1 reads SGHRS; CDR2 reads YFSETQ. CDR3 length equals 14 residues. CDR3 sequence reads: CASSLWGQGSGYTF. The CDR3 DNA follows: TGCGCCAGCAGCTTGTGGGGACAGGGAAGTGGCTACACCTTC.

The chain recombines TRBV5-1 with TRBJ2-1; D unclear. The germline gives CDR1 SGHRS, CDR2 YFSETQ. V was cut by 0 bases and J by 0 bases, with 19 bases left in between. This CDR3 region has 19 residues. In DNA, the CDR3 is TGCGCCAGCAGCTTGGTAAGTTTTTGGACGGTGAGCTCCTACAATGAGCAGTTCTTC. Translated, it gives CASSLVSFWTVSSYNEQFF. Filled out from reference TRBV5-1 and TRBJ2-1, the complete variable domain reads KAGVTQTPRYLIKTRGQQVTLSCSPISGHRSVSWYQQTPGQGLQFLFEYFSETQRNKGNFPGRFSGRQFSNSRSEMNVSTLELGDSALYLCASSLVSFWTVSSYNEQFFGPGTRLTVL.

This clonotype occurred a few times. This chain joins TRBV5-6 and TRBJ2-1, with 8 bases matching TRBD2. The CDR3 covers 13 residues. CDR1 is SGHDT and CDR2 is YYEEEE in the germline V gene. The V gene end was trimmed by 10 bases and the J gene end by 10 bases; junction bases not matched to a gene: 13. CDR3 protein: CAGPDRGGREQFF. The CDR3 coding sequence is TGTGCCGGACCAGACCGGGGGGGCAGGGAGCAGTTCTTC. The full variable domain, its missing parts supplied by reference TRBV5-6 and TRBJ2-1, is DAGVTQSPTHLIKTRGQQVTLRCSPKSGHDTVSWYQQALGQGPQFIFQYYEEEERQRGNFPDRFSGHQFPNYSSELNVNALLLGDSALYLCAGPDRGGREQFFGPGTRLTVL.

The V and J genes are TRBV5-1 and TRBJ2-1; no reliable D call. Looked up from germline, CDR1 is SGHRS and CDR2 is YFSETQ. The CDR3 is made up of 12 amino acids. V was trimmed by 1 base and J by 4 bases, leaving 3 bases between them. CDR3 DNA sequence: TGCGCCAGCAGCTTGTATTACAATGAGCAGTTCTTC. Translated, it gives CASSLYYNEQFF. Supplemented by reference TRBV5-1 and TRBJ2-1, the full variable domain reads KAGVTQTPRYLIKTRGQQVTLSCSPISGHRSVSWYQQTPGQGLQFLFEYFSETQRNKGNFPGRFSGRQFSNSRSEMNVSTLELGDSALYLCASSLYYNEQFFGPGTRLTVL.

The CDR3 nucleotides are TGTGCCAGCAGGGACACCCGTTCGAGACAGCCCCAGCATTTT. Amino acid sequence: CASRDTRSRQPQHF. This chain uses TRBV6-1 with TRBJ1-5, with D possibly matching TRBD1 (5 bases). The CDR3 has 14 amino acids. Deletions cut 6 bases from V and 7 bases from J, with 16 bases between. The germline V gene has CDR1 MNHNS and CDR2 SASEGT.

The genes are TRBV4-1 and TRBJ1-1, with D perhaps matching TRBD1 (5 bases). In germline, CDR1 is MGHRA, CDR2 YSYEKL. The CDR3 covers 14 residues. Trimming stripped 5 bases from V and 1 base from J, with 11 bases between. DNA of the CDR3: TGCGCCAGCAGCAACAGCAGGGCGAACACTGAAGCTTTCTTT. As protein: CASSNSRANTEAFF.

J is TRBJ2-1 and V is TRBV29-1, with 7 bases aligning to TRBD1. V gave up 8 bases and J gave up 0 bases; unmatched junction bases: 7. The CDR3 totals 14 residues. Per germline, CDR1 SQVTM and CDR2 ANQGSEA. CDR3 DNA: TGCAGCTCTGACAGGGCGATCTCCTACAATGAGCAGTTCTTC. Its translation is CSSDRAISYNEQFF.

The genes are TRBV20-1 and TRBJ1-2, with 9 bases fitting TRBD1. The CDR3 runs 13 residues. V trimming: 6 bases; J trimming: 4 bases; junction bases outside the gene matches: 6. The germline V gene has CDR1 DFQATT and CDR2 SNEGSKA (reference sequence). DNA for the CDR3: TGCAGTGCCCCGGGACAGGGCTTCTATGGCTACACCTTC. This codes for CSAPGQGFYGYTF.

V and J are TRBV20-1 and TRBJ1-1; D perhaps matches TRBD1 (5 bases). Looked up from germline, CDR1 is DFQATT and CDR2 is SNEGSKA (reference sequence). Between the trimmed V and J ends, which lost 1 base and 4 bases, there was a span of 16 bases. The CDR3 sequence is 15 residues long. CDR3 sequence: CSARGRGGRSTEAFF. As DNA, the CDR3 is TGCAGTGCTAGAGGGAGGGGTGGCCGGAGCACTGAAGCTTTCTTT.

This sequence joins TRBV24-1 and TRBJ1-2; D possibly corresponds to TRBD1 (5 bases). In germline, CDR1 is KGHDR, CDR2 SFDVKD. Trimming stripped 1 base from V and 10 bases from J, with 9 bases between. There are 12 residues in the CDR3. The CDR3: CATSDLRGDYTF. CDR3 DNA sequence: TGTGCCACCAGTGATTTACGGGGGGACTACACCTTC.

This clonotype turned up a few times. The chain uses TRBV7-9 and TRBJ2-3; TRBD2 matches 12 bases. Germline trimming cut 5 bases from V and 0 bases from J; bases unmatched to any gene: 6. This CDR3 has 17 residues. Germline V CDR1 and CDR2: SEHNR, FQNEAQ (reference sequence). In nucleotides, the CDR3 is TGTGCCAGCAGCCAGACTAGCGGGGGCCGTAGCACAGATACGCAGTATTTT. Amino acids: CASSQTSGGRSTDTQYF.

The chain employs TRBV19 and TRBJ2-1, with 10 bases lining up with TRBD2. The CDR3 contains 13 residues. The J segment lost 12 bases and the V segment lost 10 bases, leaving 12 bases of the junction unmatched. Germline V lookup: CDR1 LNHDA, CDR2 SQIVND (reference sequence). The CDR3 nucleotides are TGTGCCACTACTAGCGGGGAATCAATGAGGCAGTTCTTC. It yields the protein CATTSGESMRQFF.

The chain employs TRBV4-1 and TRBJ2-1; 11 bases agree with TRBD2. Germline V gene data show CDR1 as MGHRA and CDR2 as YSYEKL. This CDR3 spans 22 amino acids. The J segment lost 0 bases and the V segment lost 0 bases, leaving 16 bases of the junction unmatched. The CDR3 protein is CASSQDRLAGGGSPSSYNEQFF. The DNA of the CDR3 is TGCGCCAGCAGCCAAGATCGGCTAGCGGGGGGCGGGTCCCCGAGCTCCTACAATGAGCAGTTCTTC.

The chain links TRBV20-1 to TRBJ1-5; no reliable D call. Germline CDR1 DFQATT, CDR2 SNEGSKA (reference sequence). This CDR3 spans 9 amino acids. DNA of the CDR3: TGCAGGGCGACCAGCCCCCAGCATTTT. Its protein product is CRATSPQHF.

CDR3 in DNA: TGTGCCAGCAAGTTGGATTTTAATTCACCCCTCCACTTT. It yields the protein CASKLDFNSPLHF. The rearrangement links TRBV6-5 to TRBJ1-6; D remains unclear. CDR1 and CDR2 from the germline V gene are MNHEY and SVGAGI. The CDR3 is 13 amino acids. Trimming took 7 bases from V and 6 from J, leaving 10 bases between them.